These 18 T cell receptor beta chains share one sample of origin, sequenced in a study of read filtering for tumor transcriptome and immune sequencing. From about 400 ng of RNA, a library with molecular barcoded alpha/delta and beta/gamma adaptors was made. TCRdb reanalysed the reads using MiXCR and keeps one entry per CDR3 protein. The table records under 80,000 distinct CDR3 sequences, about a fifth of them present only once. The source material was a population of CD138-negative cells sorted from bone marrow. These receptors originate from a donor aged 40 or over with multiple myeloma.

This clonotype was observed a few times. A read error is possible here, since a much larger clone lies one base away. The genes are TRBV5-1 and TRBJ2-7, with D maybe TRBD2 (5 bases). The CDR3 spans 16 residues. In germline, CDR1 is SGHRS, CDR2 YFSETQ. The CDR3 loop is CAGSLDLATFSYEQYF. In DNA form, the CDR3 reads TGCGCCGGCAGCTTGGATTTAGCGACGTTCTCCTACGAGCAGTACTTC.

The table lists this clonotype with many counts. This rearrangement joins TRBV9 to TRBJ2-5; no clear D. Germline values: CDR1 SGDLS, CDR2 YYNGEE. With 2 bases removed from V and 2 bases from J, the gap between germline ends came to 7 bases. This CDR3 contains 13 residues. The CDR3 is CASSVGVQETQYF. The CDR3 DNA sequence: TGTGCCAGCAGCGTCGGAGTACAAGAGACCCAGTACTTC.

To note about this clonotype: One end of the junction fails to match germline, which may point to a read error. CDR3 residues: CASSAAGTSGTHEQLF. The CDR3 DNA follows: TGTGCCAGCAGCGCCGCTGGGACTAGCGGGACTCATGAGCAGCTCTTC. The V call is TRBV11-2, the J call TRBJ2-1; TRBD2 aligns across 13 bases. The germline gives CDR1 SGHAT, CDR2 FQNNGV. This CDR3 comprises 16 residues. The full variable domain, in which reference TRBV11-2 and TRBJ2-1 provide the parts outside the CDR3, is EAGVAQSPRYKIIEKRQSVAFWCNPISGHATLYWYQQILGQGPKLLIQFQNNGVVDDSQLPKDRFSAERLKGVDSTLKIQPAKLEDSAVYLCASSAAGTSGTHEQLFGPGTRLTVL.

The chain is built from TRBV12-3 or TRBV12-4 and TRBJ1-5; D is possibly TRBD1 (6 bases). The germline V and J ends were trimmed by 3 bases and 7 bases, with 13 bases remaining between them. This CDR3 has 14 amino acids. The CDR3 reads CASSFSGVEQPQHF. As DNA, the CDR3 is TGTGCCAGCAGTTTTTCAGGGGTCGAGCAGCCCCAGCATTTT.

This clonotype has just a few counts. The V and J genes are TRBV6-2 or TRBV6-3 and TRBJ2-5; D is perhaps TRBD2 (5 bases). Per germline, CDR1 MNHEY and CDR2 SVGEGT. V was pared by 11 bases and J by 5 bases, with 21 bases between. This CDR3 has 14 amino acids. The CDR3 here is CASKPDPRAETQYF. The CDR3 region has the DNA TGTGCCTCGAAACCCGACCCGAGGGCGGAGACCCAGTACTTC.

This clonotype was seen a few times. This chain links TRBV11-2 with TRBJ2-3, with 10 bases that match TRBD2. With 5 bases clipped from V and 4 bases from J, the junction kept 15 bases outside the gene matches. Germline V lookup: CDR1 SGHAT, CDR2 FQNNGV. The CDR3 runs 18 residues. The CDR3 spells CASSPAGGRLLVADTQYF. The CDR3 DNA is TGTGCCAGCAGCCCAGCGGGAGGGAGGTTGTTAGTGGCAGATACGCAGTATTTT.

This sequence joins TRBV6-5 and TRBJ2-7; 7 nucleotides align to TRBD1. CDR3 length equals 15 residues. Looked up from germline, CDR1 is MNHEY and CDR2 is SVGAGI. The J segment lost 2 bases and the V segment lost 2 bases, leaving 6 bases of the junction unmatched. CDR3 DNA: TGTGCCAGCAGTTACCAGGACAGGAGACCCTACGAGCAGTACTTC. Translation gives CASSYQDRRPYEQYF.

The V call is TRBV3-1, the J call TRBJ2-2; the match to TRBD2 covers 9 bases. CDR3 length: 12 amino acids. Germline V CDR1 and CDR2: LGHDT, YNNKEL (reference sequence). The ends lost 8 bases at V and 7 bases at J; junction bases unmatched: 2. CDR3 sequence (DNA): TGTGCCAGCGCGGGGGGGAACGGGGAGCTGTTTTTT. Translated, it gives CASAGGNGELFF.

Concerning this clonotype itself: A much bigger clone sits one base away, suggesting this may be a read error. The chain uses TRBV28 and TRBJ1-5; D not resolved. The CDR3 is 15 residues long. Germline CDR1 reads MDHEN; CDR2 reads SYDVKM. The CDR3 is CVSSLAGPRHQPQHF. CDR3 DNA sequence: TGTGTCAGCAGTCTTGCGGGCCCAAGGCATCAGCCCCAGCATTTT.

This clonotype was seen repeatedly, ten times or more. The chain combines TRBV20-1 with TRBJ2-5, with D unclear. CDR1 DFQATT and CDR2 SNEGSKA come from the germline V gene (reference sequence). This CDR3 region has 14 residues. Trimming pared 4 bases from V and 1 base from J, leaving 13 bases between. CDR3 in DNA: TGCAGTGCTATAGAGTGGGCAGGCCAAGAGACCCAGTACTTC. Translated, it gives CSAIEWAGQETQYF.

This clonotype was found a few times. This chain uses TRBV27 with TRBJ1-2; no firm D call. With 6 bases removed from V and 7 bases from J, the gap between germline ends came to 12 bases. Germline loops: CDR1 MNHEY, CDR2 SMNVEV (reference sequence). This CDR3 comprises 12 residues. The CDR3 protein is CASRGVLSGYTF. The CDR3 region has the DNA TGTGCCAGCAGAGGTGTACTCTCTGGCTACACCTTC.

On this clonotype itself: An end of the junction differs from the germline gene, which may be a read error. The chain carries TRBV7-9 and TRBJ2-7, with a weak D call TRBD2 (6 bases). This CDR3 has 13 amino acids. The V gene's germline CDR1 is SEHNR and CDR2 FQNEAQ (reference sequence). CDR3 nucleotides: TGTGCTAGCAGCGTAAGACTAGGCTACGAGCAGTACTTC. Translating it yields CASSVRLGYEQYF. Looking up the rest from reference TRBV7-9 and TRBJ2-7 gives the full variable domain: DTGVSQNPRHKITKRGQNVTFRCDPISEHNRLYWYRQTLGQGPEFLTYFQNEAQLEKSRLLSDRFSAERPKGSFSTLEIQRTEQGDSAMYLCASSVRLGYEQYFGPGTRLTVT.

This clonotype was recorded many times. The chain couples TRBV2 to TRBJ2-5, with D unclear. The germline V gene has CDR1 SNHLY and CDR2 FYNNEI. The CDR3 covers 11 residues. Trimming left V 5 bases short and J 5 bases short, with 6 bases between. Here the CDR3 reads CASSQRETQYF. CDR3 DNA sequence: TGTGCCAGCAGTCAGAGGGAGACCCAGTACTTC.

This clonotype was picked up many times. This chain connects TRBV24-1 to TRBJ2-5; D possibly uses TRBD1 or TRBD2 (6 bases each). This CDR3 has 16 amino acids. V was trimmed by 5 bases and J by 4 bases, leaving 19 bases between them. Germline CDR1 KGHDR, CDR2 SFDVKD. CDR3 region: CATSAGRGGKVETQYF. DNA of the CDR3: TGTGCCACCAGTGCCGGCAGGGGAGGAAAGGTAGAGACCCAGTACTTC.

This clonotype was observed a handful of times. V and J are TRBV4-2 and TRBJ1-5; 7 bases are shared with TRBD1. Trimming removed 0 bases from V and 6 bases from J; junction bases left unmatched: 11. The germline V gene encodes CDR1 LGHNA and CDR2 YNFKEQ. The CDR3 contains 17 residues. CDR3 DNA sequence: TGTGCCAGCAGCCAAGACGGGGGACAGACCTTTAGTCAGCCCCAGCATTTT. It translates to CASSQDGGQTFSQPQHF.

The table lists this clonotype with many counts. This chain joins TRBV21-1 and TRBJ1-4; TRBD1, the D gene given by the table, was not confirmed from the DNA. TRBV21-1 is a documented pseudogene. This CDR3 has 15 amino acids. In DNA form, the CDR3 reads TGTGCCAGCCAGGGACCGGGACAGGGCAAGGAAAAACTGTTTTTT. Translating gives CASQGPGQGKEKLFF.

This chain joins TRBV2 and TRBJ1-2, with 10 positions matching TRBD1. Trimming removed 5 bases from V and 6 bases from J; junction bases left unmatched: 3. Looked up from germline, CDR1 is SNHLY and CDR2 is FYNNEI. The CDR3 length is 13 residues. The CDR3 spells CASSSGQGDGYTF. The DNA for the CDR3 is TGTGCCAGCAGTTCCGGACAGGGGGATGGCTACACCTTC.

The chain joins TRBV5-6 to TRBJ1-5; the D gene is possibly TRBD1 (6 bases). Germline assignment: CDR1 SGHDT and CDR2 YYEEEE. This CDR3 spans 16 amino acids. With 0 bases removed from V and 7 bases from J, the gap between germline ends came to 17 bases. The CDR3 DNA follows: TGTGCCAGCAGCTTGGCGTCAGGGGAAGTACGCCAGCCCCAGCATTTT. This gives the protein CASSLASGEVRQPQHF.